This T cell receptor (beta chain) was identified in a study of CD8+CD57+ T cells in acquired aplastic anemia. At the level of the study: Recorded DNA amounts for sorted CD4+ and CD8+ cells had an average of approximately 3.2 ug. Around 11 million reads, on average, were obtained for CD4+ cells from healthy donors.

Study-wide findings and caveats: CD8+ Simpson's diversity showed no significant patient-control difference. Twenty-nine shared CD8+ CDR3s appeared highly expressed within patients' immunodominant clones.

The V gene's germline CDR1 is SGHKS and CDR2 YYEKEE (reference sequence). V shed 2 bases and J shed 3 bases, with 18 bases lying between them. CDR3 size: 16 residues. Profiles of TCR beta VDJ and CDR3 were generated from a genomic DNA template. From the reads, TCRdb called clonotypes with MiXCR, one entry per CDR3 protein. Counted here are about 180,000 distinct CDR3 sequences, around 45% occurring once; the ten biggest clones make up roughly 3%. This clonotype was recorded many times. What it recognizes is unknown. The gene calls are TRBV5-5 and TRBJ2-7; perhaps TRBD1 as D (5 bases). The clonotype was recovered from a human donor in good health. The sample was sorted CD4+, CD8+, or CD8+CD57+ T cells (not recorded which) from PBMCs. The CDR3 nucleotides read TGTGCCAGCAGCTTCTTTGCCTCAAAGGGGAACTACGAGCAGTACTTC. Translation: CASSFFASKGNYEQYF.